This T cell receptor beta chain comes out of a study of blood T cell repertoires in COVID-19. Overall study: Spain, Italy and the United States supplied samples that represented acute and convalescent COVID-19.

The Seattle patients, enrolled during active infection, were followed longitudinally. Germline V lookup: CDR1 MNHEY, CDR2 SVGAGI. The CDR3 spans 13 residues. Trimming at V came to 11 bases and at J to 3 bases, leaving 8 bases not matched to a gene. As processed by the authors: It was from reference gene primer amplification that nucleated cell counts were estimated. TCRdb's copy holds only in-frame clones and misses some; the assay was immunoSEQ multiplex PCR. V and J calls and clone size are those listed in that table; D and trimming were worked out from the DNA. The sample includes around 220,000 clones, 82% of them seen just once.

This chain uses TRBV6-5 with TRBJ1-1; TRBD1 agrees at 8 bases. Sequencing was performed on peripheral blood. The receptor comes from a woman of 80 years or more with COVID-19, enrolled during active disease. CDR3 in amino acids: CAARTGRYTEAFF. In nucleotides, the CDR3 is TGTGCCGCACGGACAGGGAGGTACACTGAAGCTTTCTTT.